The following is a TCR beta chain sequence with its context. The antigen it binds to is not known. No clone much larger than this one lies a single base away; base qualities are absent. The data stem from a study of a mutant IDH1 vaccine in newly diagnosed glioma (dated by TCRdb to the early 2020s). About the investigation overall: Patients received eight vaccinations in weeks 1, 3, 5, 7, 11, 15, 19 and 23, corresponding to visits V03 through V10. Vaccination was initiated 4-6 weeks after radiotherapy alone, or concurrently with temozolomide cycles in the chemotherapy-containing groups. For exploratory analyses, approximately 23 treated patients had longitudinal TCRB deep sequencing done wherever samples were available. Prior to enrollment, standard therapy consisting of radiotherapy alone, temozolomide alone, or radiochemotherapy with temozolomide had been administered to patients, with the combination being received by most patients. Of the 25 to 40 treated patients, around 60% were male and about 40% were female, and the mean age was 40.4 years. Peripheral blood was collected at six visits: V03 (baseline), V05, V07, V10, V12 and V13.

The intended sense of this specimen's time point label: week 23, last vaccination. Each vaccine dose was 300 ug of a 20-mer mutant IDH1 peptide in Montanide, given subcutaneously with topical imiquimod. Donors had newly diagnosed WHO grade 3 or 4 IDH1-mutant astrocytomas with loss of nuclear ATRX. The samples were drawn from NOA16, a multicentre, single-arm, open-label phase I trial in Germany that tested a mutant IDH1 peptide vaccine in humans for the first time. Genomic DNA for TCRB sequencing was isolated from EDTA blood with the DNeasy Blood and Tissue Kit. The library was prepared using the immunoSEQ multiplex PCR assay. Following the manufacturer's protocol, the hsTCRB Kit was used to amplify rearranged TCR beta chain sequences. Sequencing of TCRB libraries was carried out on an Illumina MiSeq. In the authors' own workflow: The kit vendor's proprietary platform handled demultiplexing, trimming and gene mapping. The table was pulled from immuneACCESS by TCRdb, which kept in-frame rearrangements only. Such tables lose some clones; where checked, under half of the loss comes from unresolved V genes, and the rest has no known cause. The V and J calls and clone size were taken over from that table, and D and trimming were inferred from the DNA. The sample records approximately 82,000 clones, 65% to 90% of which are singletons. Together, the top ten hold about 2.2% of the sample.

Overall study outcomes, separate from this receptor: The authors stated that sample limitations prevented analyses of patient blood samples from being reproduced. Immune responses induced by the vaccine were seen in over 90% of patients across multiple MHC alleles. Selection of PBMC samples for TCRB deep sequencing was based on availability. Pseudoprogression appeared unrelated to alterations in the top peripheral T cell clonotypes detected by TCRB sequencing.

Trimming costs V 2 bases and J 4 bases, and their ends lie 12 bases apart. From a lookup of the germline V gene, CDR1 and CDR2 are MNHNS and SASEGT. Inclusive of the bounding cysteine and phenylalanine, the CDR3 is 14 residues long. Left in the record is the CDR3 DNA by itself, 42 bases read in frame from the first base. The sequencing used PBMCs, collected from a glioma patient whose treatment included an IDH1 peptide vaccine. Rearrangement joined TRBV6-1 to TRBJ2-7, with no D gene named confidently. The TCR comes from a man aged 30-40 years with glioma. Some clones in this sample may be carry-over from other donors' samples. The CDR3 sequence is CASSEWLVAYEQYF. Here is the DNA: TGTGCCAGCAGTGAATGGCTAGTCGCGTACGAGCAGTACTTC.